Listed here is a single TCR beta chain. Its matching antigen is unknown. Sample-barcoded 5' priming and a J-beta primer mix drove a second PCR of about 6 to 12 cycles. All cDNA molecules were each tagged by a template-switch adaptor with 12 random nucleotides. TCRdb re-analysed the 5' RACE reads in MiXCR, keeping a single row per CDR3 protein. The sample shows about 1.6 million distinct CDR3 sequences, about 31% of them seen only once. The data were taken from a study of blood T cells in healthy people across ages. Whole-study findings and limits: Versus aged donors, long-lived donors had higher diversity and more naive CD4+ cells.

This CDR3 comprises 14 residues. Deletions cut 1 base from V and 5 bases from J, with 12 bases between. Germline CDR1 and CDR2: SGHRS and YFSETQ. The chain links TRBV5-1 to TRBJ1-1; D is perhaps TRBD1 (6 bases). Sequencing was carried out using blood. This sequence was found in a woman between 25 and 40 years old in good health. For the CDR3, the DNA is TGCGCCAGCAGCTTGTCAGGGGACGTGACTGAAGCTTTCTTT. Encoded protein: CASSLSGDVTEAFF.